A single sample gave rise to the 26 T cell receptor beta chains below, sequenced in a study of blood T cell repertoires in COVID-19. Sequencing was performed with immunoSEQ multiplex PCR; in TCRdb, only in-frame clones are kept and a portion is missing. Of 190,000 or so clones detected, 84% appear once; the ten largest clones hold 6.5% to 9.5%. Sequencing was carried out using PBMCs or T cells enriched from blood (not recorded which). The source is a man aged 35-49 years who had recovered from COVID-19.

The gene calls are TRBV5-1 and TRBJ1-4; tentative D call: TRBD1 (6 bases). The CDR3 is made up of 14 amino acids. Germline loops: CDR1 SGHRS, CDR2 YFSETQ. The V end lost 4 bases, the J end lost 4 bases, and 11 bases lay between the germline ends. The CDR3 protein is CASSRTDFNEKLFF. The CDR3 DNA sequence: TGCGCCAGCAGCCGGACAGATTTTAATGAAAAACTGTTTTTT.

The chain has TRBV5-1 and TRBJ1-2; TRBD1 matches at 12 bases. CDR1 is SGHRS, CDR2 YFSETQ, per germline. The V and J ends lost 4 bases and 7 bases, in that order; junction bases with no gene match: 5. CDR3 length: 14 residues. The CDR3 loop reads CASSAGQGARGYTF. For the CDR3, the DNA is TGCGCCAGCAGCGCGGGACAGGGGGCGCGTGGCTACACCTTC.

V is TRBV3-1 (or the pseudogene TRBV3-2) and J is TRBJ1-5; TRBD1 matches 7 bases. V gave up 4 bases and J gave up 0 bases; unmatched junction bases: 12. The length of the CDR3 is 18 residues. Germline values: CDR1 LGHDT, CDR2 YNNKEL (reference sequence). The CDR3 nucleotides read TGTGCCAGCAGCCGTCGACTGGCGACAGGGAATAGCAATCAGCCCCAGCATTTT. Translated, it gives CASSRRLATGNSNQPQHF.

Comments on this clone: At one end the junction does not follow the germline gene, possibly because of a read error. The V gene is TRBV6-5, the J gene TRBJ2-1; D might be TRBD2 (5 bases). Germline lookup yields CDR1 MNHEY and CDR2 SVGAGI. The CDR3 has 14 residues. The DNA for the CDR3 is TGTGCCAGCAGATTTGGAAGGGAGTACAGTGAGCAGTTCTTC. Its translation is CASRFGREYSEQFF.

This chain uses TRBV19 with TRBJ1-1, with 10 bases aligning to TRBD1. Germline V gene lookup returns CDR1 LNHDA and CDR2 SQIVND (reference sequence). The CDR3 contains 14 residues. The junction had 7 bases not matched to a gene; V was cut back by 9 bases and J by 3 bases. The chain's CDR3 is CASVKGQGYTEAFF. As DNA, the CDR3 is TGTGCCAGCGTAAAGGGACAGGGGTACACTGAAGCTTTCTTT.

The J gene is TRBJ2-7, the V gene TRBV29-1; 11 bases map to TRBD2. Germline trimming cut 2 bases from V and 1 base from J; bases unmatched to any gene: 4. CDR1 and CDR2 (germline): SQVTM, ANQGSEA. The CDR3 is 15 residues long. The CDR3 spells CSVETSGGRSYEQYF. The CDR3 coding sequence is TGCAGCGTTGAAACTAGCGGGGGCCGTTCCTACGAGCAGTACTTC.

The chain joins TRBV19 to TRBJ1-1; D possibly corresponds to TRBD1 (5 bases). Between the trimmed V and J ends, which lost 5 bases and 8 bases, there was a span of 21 bases. The germline V gene has CDR1 LNHDA and CDR2 SQIVND (reference sequence). The CDR3 is 15 amino acids. Here the CDR3 DNA reads TGTGCCAGTAGTGATGACAGAAACGGTAACGGAGAAGCTTTCTTT. Translation gives CASSDDRNGNGEAFF.

CDR3 sequence: CASSLRTGAYGYTF. Here the CDR3 DNA reads TGTGCCAGCAGCCTTCGGACAGGAGCATATGGCTACACCTTC. The J gene is TRBJ1-2, the V gene TRBV7-9; 7 bases fit TRBD1. The CDR3 is made up of 14 amino acids. J gave up 5 bases and V 5 bases, and 8 bases lay outside the gene matches. The germline V gene has CDR1 SEHNR and CDR2 FQNEAQ (reference sequence).

The V call is TRBV29-1, the J call TRBJ2-2; D might be TRBD2 (6 bases). Trimming removed 4 bases at V and 6 bases at J, with 12 bases between. The CDR3 spans 13 residues. Germline CDR1 and CDR2: SQVTM and ANQGSEA. The CDR3 loop is CSVGGVIAGELFF. The CDR3 bases are TGCAGCGTTGGGGGGGTGATCGCCGGGGAGCTGTTTTTT.

The chain uses TRBV6-1 and TRBJ2-3, with 13 bases that match TRBD2. The CDR3 runs to 18 residues. Germline CDR1 and CDR2: MNHNS and SASEGT. Trimming removed 1 base from V and 0 bases from J; junction bases left unmatched: 4. CDR3 residues: CASSEETSGGPSTDTQYF. CDR3 nucleotide sequence: TGTGCCAGCAGTGAAGAGACTAGCGGGGGGCCAAGCACAGATACGCAGTATTTT.

The chain joins TRBV19 to TRBJ1-5; no definite D call. Germline-derived CDR1 and CDR2 are LNHDA and SQIVND (reference sequence). V lost 5 bases, J lost 5 bases, and 7 bases lay in between. CDR3 length: 12 residues. The CDR3 sequence is CASSRGDQPQHF. CDR3 sequence (DNA): TGTGCCAGTAGTCGGGGTGATCAGCCCCAGCATTTT.

J is TRBJ1-4 and V is TRBV6-5, with D unresolved. The CDR3 length is 15 residues. V lost 0 bases and J 1 base, leaving 6 bases between the germline ends. Germline assignment: CDR1 MNHEY and CDR2 SVGAGI. The CDR3 DNA reads as TGTGCCAGCAGTTACTCGTTCGTAACTAATGAAAAACTGTTTTTT. It translates to CASSYSFVTNEKLFF.

The chain links TRBV30 to TRBJ1-2; TRBD1 matches at 8 bases. Trimming cost V 0 bases and J 3 bases; bases outside gene matches: 9. This CDR3 is 16 amino acids long. Germline values: CDR1 GTSNPN, CDR2 SVGIG (reference sequence). CDR3 in amino acids: CAWSVSGQVLYYGYTF. The CDR3 DNA is TGTGCCTGGAGTGTATCGGGACAGGTTTTATACTATGGCTACACCTTC.

The rearrangement uses TRBV12-2 and TRBJ1-3. TRBV12-2 is a recognized pseudogene. This CDR3 is built from 18 residues. CDR3 region: CASRLGPWEGKTGNTIYF. The DNA for the CDR3 is TGTGCAAGTCGCTTAGGGCCCTGGGAGGGGAAAACTGGAAACACCATATATTTT.

The V call is TRBV7-3, the J call TRBJ2-1, with a tentative D call TRBD1 (6 bases). The V gene lost 1 base and the J gene lost 3 bases, with 10 bases spanning the gap. The CDR3 runs to 15 residues. In germline, CDR1 is SGHTA, CDR2 FQGTGA. The CDR3 bases are TGTGCCAGCAGCTTAATGGGGGCAGGCTACAATGAGCAGTTCTTC. This sequence encodes CASSLMGAGYNEQFF. Full variable domain (missing parts from reference TRBV7-3 and TRBJ2-1): GAGVSQTPSNKVTEKGKYVELRCDPISGHTALYWYRQSLGQGPEFLIYFQGTGAADDSGLPNDRFFAVRPEGSVSTLKIQRTERGDSAVYLCASSLMGAGYNEQFFGPGTRLTVL.

This chain uses TRBV6-2 or TRBV6-3 with TRBJ2-7; 8 bases line up with TRBD1. The ends lost 4 bases at V and 3 bases at J; junction bases unmatched: 5. The length of the CDR3 is 14 residues. CDR1 and CDR2 (germline): MNHEY, SVGEGT. CDR3 DNA: TGTGCCAGCAGTTTGACAGGGGTCAACTACGAGCAGTACTTC. Its protein is CASSLTGVNYEQYF.

This CDR3 reads CASSLYSGQAYEQYF. CDR3 nucleotide sequence: TGTGCCAGCAGCTTGTATTCTGGACAGGCCTACGAGCAGTACTTC. The chain joins TRBV5-5 to TRBJ2-7, with 7 bases aligning to TRBD1. V was clipped by 1 base and J by 2 bases; unmatched bases: 6. Germline V lookup: CDR1 SGHKS, CDR2 YYEKEE (reference sequence). The CDR3 contains 15 residues.

CDR3 nucleotides: TGTGCCAGCAGCCGTACCGGGATCCCGAACATTCAGTACTTC. Its protein is CASSRTGIPNIQYF. The gene calls are TRBV9 and TRBJ2-4, with D tentatively TRBD2 (5 bases). V was clipped by 4 bases and J by 7 bases, with 15 bases between them. Germline assignment: CDR1 SGDLS and CDR2 YYNGEE. This CDR3 contains 14 residues.

The J gene is TRBJ1-1, the V gene TRBV19; D is possibly TRBD1 (5 bases). This CDR3 has 15 amino acids. V was trimmed by 1 base and J by 1 base, leaving 10 bases between them. The germline V gene encodes CDR1 LNHDA and CDR2 SQIVND (reference sequence). The CDR3 is CASSIGGHQNTEAFF. For the CDR3, the DNA is TGTGCCAGTAGTATAGGAGGACATCAGAACACTGAAGCTTTCTTT. Full variable domain (remainder filled in from reference TRBV19 and TRBJ1-1): DGGITQSPKYLFRKEGQNVTLSCEQNLNHDAMYWYRQDPGQGLRLIYYSQIVNDFQKGDIAEGYSVSREKKESFPLTVTSAQKNPTAFYLCASSIGGHQNTEAFFGQGTRLTVV.

V usage is TRBV24-1 and J usage is TRBJ1-1; unclear D gene. Germline CDR1 is KGHDR and CDR2 is SFDVKD. Trimming cost V 3 bases and J 4 bases, with 11 bases left between them. The CDR3 spans 14 residues. CDR3 DNA: TGTGCCACCAGTGATAAGGCGGATGTCACTGAAGCTTTCTTT. Its protein is CATSDKADVTEAFF.

V usage is TRBV19 and J usage is TRBJ1-2, with 11 bases matching TRBD1. In germline, CDR1 is LNHDA, CDR2 SQIVND (reference sequence). This CDR3 spans 16 amino acids. V was clipped by 4 bases and J by 6 bases; unmatched bases: 10. In DNA form, the CDR3 reads TGTGCCAGTAGTAACCCCACCGGGACAGGGGGTCATGGCTACACCTTC. It specifies CASSNPTGTGGHGYTF.

The J gene is TRBJ1-1, the V gene TRBV19; D might be TRBD1 (5 bases). The CDR3 spans 13 residues. Trimming pared 0 bases from V and 11 bases from J, leaving 13 bases between. Germline lookup yields CDR1 LNHDA and CDR2 SQIVND (reference sequence). This CDR3 reads CASSIEGQGEAFF. The CDR3 region has the DNA TGTGCCAGTAGTATAGAAGGGCAGGGTGAGGCTTTCTTT.

V gene TRBV6-2 or TRBV6-3 combines with J gene TRBJ2-1; tentatively, D is TRBD2 (6 bases). Per the germline V gene, CDR1 is MNHEY and CDR2 is SVGEGT. Trimming pared 2 bases from V and 4 bases from J, leaving 12 bases between. The CDR3 covers 15 residues. The CDR3, as DNA: TGTGCCAGCAGTTACGAAGGCGGGGCATACAATGAGCAGTTCTTC. This gives the protein CASSYEGGAYNEQFF.

This sequence joins TRBV5-1 and TRBJ1-5; D call uncertain. The germline gives CDR1 SGHRS, CDR2 YFSETQ. This CDR3 region has 15 residues. V was trimmed by 0 bases and J by 3 bases, leaving 10 bases between them. CDR3 bases: TGCGCCAGCAGCTTGGACAGCCCTAACAATCAGCCCCAGCATTTT. Its protein is CASSLDSPNNQPQHF.

This clone has a count of ten or more. V usage is TRBV6-5 and J usage is TRBJ1-6; TRBD1 matches at 7 bases. This CDR3 has 15 residues. CDR1 is MNHEY, CDR2 SVGAGI, per germline. Unmatched junction bases numbered 12, after V lost 6 bases and J lost 10 bases. CDR3 nucleotide sequence: TGTGCCAGCAGCCGCTCGACAGGGACGATATCACCCCTCCACTTT. Its translation: CASSRSTGTISPLHF.

This sequence joins TRBV15 and TRBJ1-2; 10 bases agree with TRBD1. Germline values: CDR1 LNHNV, CDR2 YYDKDF (reference sequence). The CDR3 runs 16 residues. The V and J ends lost 5 bases and 8 bases, in that order; junction bases with no gene match: 14. The CDR3 loop is CATSPRRGTGDHGYTF. The CDR3 DNA reads TGTGCCACCAGCCCACGGAGGGGGACAGGGGATCACGGCTACACCTTC. Combining the CDR3 with reference TRBV15 and TRBJ1-2 gives the whole variable domain DAMVIQNPRYQVTQFGKPVTLSCSQTLNHNVMYWYQQKSSQAPKLLFHYYDKDFNNEADTPDNFQSRRPNTSFCFLDIRSPGLGDTAMYLCATSPRRGTGDHGYTFGSGTRLTVV.